The entry below describes one TCR beta chain. What it binds is not known. Trimming cost V 4 bases and J 7 bases; bases outside gene matches: 5. Germline CDR1 SGHRS, CDR2 YFSETQ. The CDR3 has 15 residues. The assay was immunoSEQ multiplex PCR, and TCRdb's table has in-frame clones only and misses some. The repertoire has around 2,400 clones, around 21% of them found once; the top ten carry over 15%. This sample is drawn from a study of sequential checkpoint blockade in melanoma. The wider study: Under 25 patients had tumor biopsies before treatment and at week 13. General study findings and limits: PD-L1 staining and CD8+ counts, not mutational load, tracked tumor T-cell clonality.

Treatment here: randomized to nivolumab then ipilimumab (arm A) or the reverse (arm B). This clonotype was sampled from a human donor with melanoma. The sequencing used tumor tissue (inferred from file names), collected from a patient given nivolumab and ipilimumab in sequence. V usage is TRBV5-1 and J usage is TRBJ2-1; 13 positions agree with TRBD2. The CDR3 bases are TGCGCCAGCAGCCCAGGACTAGCGGGAGTGAATGAGCAGTTCTTC. This codes for CASSPGLAGVNEQFF.